This T cell receptor beta chain stems from a study of blood T cell repertoires in COVID-19. This clone showed up just a few times. Germline V CDR1 and CDR2: SGHNT, YENEEA. The V segment lost 1 base and the J segment 5 bases; nucleotides outside the gene matches: 4. The CDR3 loop spans 17 amino acids. The method was immunoSEQ multiplex PCR; TCRdb's version includes in-frame clones alone and lacks a portion of them. This table has roughly 66,000 clones, 82% appearing once. Sequencing was carried out using peripheral blood. The chain uses TRBV11-3 and TRBJ2-4; 14 bases match TRBD2. The clonotype comes from a man between 60 and 75 years old with acute or convalescent COVID-19. As DNA, the CDR3 is TGTGCCAGCAGCTTAGCCGGGACTAGCGGGGGTGAAAACATTCAGTACTTC. This translates into CASSLAGTSGGENIQYF.